This T cell receptor beta chain derives from a study of blood T cell repertoires in COVID-19. The assay was immunoSEQ multiplex PCR, and TCRdb's table has in-frame clones only and misses some. The top ten hold 0.9% to 1.2% of the sample, which has 320,000 or so clones, approximately 84% seen once. Among Cohort 3 donors, those recovered had two negative PCRs, clearance, or symptom resolution. V shed 4 bases and J 3 bases; nucleotides not matched to a gene: 8. This CDR3 spans 15 amino acids. Germline CDR1 reads LGHDT; CDR2 reads YNNKEL (reference sequence). What was sequenced was PBMCs or T cells enriched from blood (not recorded which). The source of this sequence is a woman in her thirties who had recovered from COVID-19. V gene TRBV3-1 (or the pseudogene TRBV3-2) combines with J gene TRBJ1-2; the match to TRBD1 covers 7 bases. DNA of the CDR3: TGTGCCAGCAGCCCTAGAACAGGGGAAGACTATGGCTACACCTTC. The encoded protein is CASSPRTGEDYGYTF.